This TCR beta chain was recorded in a study of blood T cell repertoires in COVID-19. The wider study: Acute-phase and convalescent COVID-19 samples originated in the United States, Italy and Spain.

V shed 6 bases and J 9 bases; nucleotides not matched to a gene: 7. The CDR3 contains 14 residues. Germline V gene lookup returns CDR1 LGHDT and CDR2 YNNKEL (reference sequence). Study processing details: Researchers report that nucleated cell counts were estimated from reference gene primer amplification. Sequencing used immunoSEQ multiplex PCR; TCRdb keeps in-frame clones, though not all of them. V and J calls and clone size are those listed in that table; D and trimming were worked out from the DNA. The table has some 200,000 clones, around 83% seen once. Sequencing was done on a sample of peripheral blood. V and J are TRBV3-1 (or the pseudogene TRBV3-2) and TRBJ1-6; 8 bases agree with TRBD1. This TCR came from a man aged 45-65 years who had recovered from COVID-19. The CDR3 DNA follows: TGTGCCAGCAGACTGGACAGGGTAGCTTCACCCCTCCACTTT. As protein: CASRLDRVASPLHF.